These 11 T cell receptor beta chains originate from one sample sequenced in a study of cytomegalovirus exposure and HLA in healthy donors. A multiplex PCR was run with 60 Vbeta primers and 13 Jbeta primers. Generated by immunoSEQ multiplex PCR, the TCRdb table keeps only in-frame clones and is missing some. The table has a few hundred thousand clones, roughly 91% seen once; the top ten hold 1.5% to 2%. Sample: PBMCs. The source of these receptors is a girl aged 2 to 9 in good health and CMV-seronegative.

This clone appeared once. The rearrangement links TRBV7-9 to TRBJ2-1; TRBD2 matches 7 bases. Germline lookup yields CDR1 SEHNR and CDR2 FQNEAQ (reference sequence). V lost 5 bases, J lost 0 bases, and 10 bases stayed unmatched. The CDR3 length is 17 residues. DNA of the CDR3: TGTGCCAGCAGCCCCTCACGTTGGGAGGGCTCCTACAATGAGCAGTTCTTC. This translates into CASSPSRWEGSYNEQFF.

The chain is built from TRBV5-1 and TRBJ2-2; a possible D gene is TRBD2 (7 bases). The CDR3 runs to 14 residues. V lost 3 bases and J lost 4, with 10 bases in between. In germline, CDR1 is SGHRS, CDR2 YFSETQ. The DNA for the CDR3 is TGCGCCAGCAGCTCTGCGGGGGCCACCGGGGAGCTGTTTTTT. It translates to CASSSAGATGELFF.

This chain uses TRBV10-1 with TRBJ2-7; 10 bases align to TRBD2. J was trimmed by 2 bases and V by 5 bases; bases with no gene match: 0. Germline-derived CDR1 and CDR2 are WNHNN and SYGVQD (reference sequence). The length of the CDR3 is 13 residues. The CDR3 DNA follows: TGCGCCAGCAGTCTAGCGGGAGCCTACGAGCAGTACTTC. Residues: CASSLAGAYEQYF.

CDR3 amino acids: CASSQDRGGAFLEKLFF. The CDR3 DNA is TGCGCCAGCAGCCAAGATCGGGGGGGGGCGTTTCTTGAAAAACTGTTTTTT. This chain links TRBV4-1 with TRBJ1-4; D perhaps matches TRBD1 (6 bases). The CDR3 contains 17 residues. Germline values: CDR1 MGHRA, CDR2 YSYEKL. Trimming cost V 0 bases and J 7 bases, with 18 bases left between them.

V is TRBV27 and J is TRBJ2-3; D might be TRBD2 (5 bases). The V and J ends lost 2 bases and 6 bases respectively, with 9 bases between them. This CDR3 comprises 13 residues. Per germline, CDR1 MNHEY and CDR2 SMNVEV (reference sequence). CDR3: CASSLKAVDTQYF. The CDR3 DNA follows: TGTGCCAGCAGTTTAAAAGCGGTGGATACGCAGTATTTT.

The chain recombines TRBV2 with TRBJ1-2; D is perhaps TRBD1 (6 bases). The CDR3 is 12 residues long. V lost 8 bases, J lost 8 bases, and 15 bases lay in between. Germline V gives CDR1 SNHLY, CDR2 FYNNEI. CDR3 DNA: TGTGCCAGCGTCACCGGGGGGGGCGGCTACACCTTC. It encodes CASVTGGGGYTF.

CDR3 residues: CASSQDYPGAVGYTF. The CDR3 nucleotides read TGCGCCAGCAGCCAAGATTATCCAGGGGCTGTTGGCTACACCTTC. This chain connects TRBV4-1 to TRBJ1-2; the D gene is possibly TRBD1 (6 bases). Germline V gene data show CDR1 as MGHRA and CDR2 as YSYEKL. The CDR3 covers 15 residues. V lost 0 bases and J lost 7, with 15 bases in between.

The chain recombines TRBV19 with TRBJ1-1, with D possibly TRBD1 on 5 matching bases. The CDR3 totals 13 residues. Per the germline V gene, CDR1 is LNHDA and CDR2 is SQIVND (reference sequence). The V gene lost 0 bases and the J gene lost 3 bases, with 5 bases spanning the gap. The CDR3 DNA reads as TGTGCCAGTAGTATAGACAGGGACACTGAAGCTTTCTTT. The encoded protein is CASSIDRDTEAFF.

The gene calls are TRBV10-3 and TRBJ2-3; 8 bases fit TRBD2. V gave up 3 bases and J gave up 3 bases; unmatched junction bases: 8. CDR1 is ENHRY and CDR2 is SYGVKD in the germline V gene. The CDR3 covers 16 residues. The CDR3 sequence: CAISDLAGFQTDTQYF. CDR3 nucleotide sequence: TGTGCCATCAGTGACTTAGCGGGGTTTCAGACAGATACGCAGTATTTT.

This chain uses TRBV7-2 with TRBJ1-2, with a weak D call TRBD1 (6 bases). Germline CDR1 reads SGHTA; CDR2 reads FQGNSA. Trimming pared 2 bases from V and 8 bases from J, leaving 12 bases between. This CDR3 comprises 13 residues. In DNA, the CDR3 is TGTGCCAGCAGCTTACAGGGGCGCGGGGGCTACACCTTC. Translated: CASSLQGRGGYTF.

V gene TRBV30 combines with J gene TRBJ1-5; 11 nucleotides agree with TRBD1. Germline assignment: CDR1 GTSNPN and CDR2 SVGIG (reference sequence). The CDR3 is made up of 15 amino acids. V lost 0 bases to trimming and J lost 6 bases; unmatched junction nucleotides: 4. CDR3 sequence (DNA): TGTGCCTGGAGTGTCGGGGACAGGGGGAGTCAGCCCCAGCATTTT. Translated, it gives CAWSVGDRGSQPQHF. The entire variable domain, with the rest obtained from reference TRBV30 and TRBJ1-5, is as follows: SQTIHQWPATLVQPVGSPLSLECTVEGTSNPNLYWYRQAAGRGLQLLFYSVGIGQISSEVPQNLSASRPQDRQFILSSKKLLLSDSGFYLCAWSVGDRGSQPQHFGDGTRLSIL.